This entry describes one T cell receptor (beta chain). Trimming took off 7 bases at V and 0 bases at J, with 17 bases between the two ends. The CDR3 is 15 amino acids. Germline CDR1 reads SGHTS; CDR2 reads YDEGEE. This entry belongs to a study of T cell changes during pregnancy in multiple sclerosis. The protocol was immunoSEQ multiplex PCR, while the TCRdb copy is restricted to in-frame clones and leaves out a portion. The top ten hold approximately 1.2% of the sample, which has roughly 50,000 clones, 80% to 95% seen once. The genes are TRBV5-8 and TRBJ2-7, with a tentative D call TRBD2 (6 bases). The source was peripheral blood, collected after pregnancy. This receptor was taken from a female donor in good health, enrolled as a control in a pregnancy study. CDR3 amino acids: CASYAGSSISYEQYF. The CDR3, as DNA: TGTGCCAGCTACGCGGGAAGTAGTATCTCCTACGAGCAGTACTTC.